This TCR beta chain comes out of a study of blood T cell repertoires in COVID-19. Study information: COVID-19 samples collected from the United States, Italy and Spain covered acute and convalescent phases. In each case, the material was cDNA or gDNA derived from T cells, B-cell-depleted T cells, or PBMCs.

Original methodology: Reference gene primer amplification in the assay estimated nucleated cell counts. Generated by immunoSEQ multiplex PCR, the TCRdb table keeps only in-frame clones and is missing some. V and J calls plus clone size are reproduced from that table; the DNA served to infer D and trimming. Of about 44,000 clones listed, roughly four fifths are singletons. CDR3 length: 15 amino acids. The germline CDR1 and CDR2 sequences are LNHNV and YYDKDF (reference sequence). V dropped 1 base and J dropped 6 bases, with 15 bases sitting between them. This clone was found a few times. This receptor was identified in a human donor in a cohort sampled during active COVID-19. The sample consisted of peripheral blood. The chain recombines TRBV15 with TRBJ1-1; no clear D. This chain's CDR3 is CATSRGPALRSEAFF. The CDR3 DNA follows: TGTGCCACCAGCAGAGGCCCCGCCCTGAGGTCTGAAGCTTTCTTT.